The 26 T cell receptor beta chains in this list originate from one sample, sequenced in a study of Ad26.COV2.S vaccination and SARS-CoV-2 variants. The protocol was immunoSEQ multiplex PCR, while the TCRdb copy is restricted to in-frame clones and leaves out a portion. The sample has around 400,000 clones, about 93% seen once. Treatment specified: some 20 received Ad26.COV2.S at low or high dose, single or two shots; roughly 5 received placebo; per-sample allocation not given. Sampling was performed 63 days after the first vaccine or placebo injection. The sample was peripheral blood, taken in a trial of Ad26.COV2.S vaccine versus placebo. The receptors shown here come from a person aged 18-65 years who received the Ad26.COV2.S COVID-19 vaccine or a placebo.

This clone has only a few counts. The chain couples TRBV6-6 to TRBJ2-2; D remains unclear. This CDR3 spans 12 amino acids. The V end was cut by 5 bases, the J end by 4 bases, with 5 bases between. From germline, CDR1 is MNHNY and CDR2 SVGAGI (reference sequence). The CDR3 nucleotides read TGTGCCAGCAGTCCGAGCACCGGGGAGCTGTTTTTT. Translated, it gives CASSPSTGELFF.

The rearrangement uses TRBV10-3 and TRBJ2-7; D uncertain. This CDR3 spans 13 amino acids. The V gene lost 3 bases and the J gene lost 5 bases, with 11 bases spanning the gap. Germline V gene lookup returns CDR1 ENHRY and CDR2 SYGVKD. The CDR3 DNA follows: TGTGCCATCAGTGACTTCGTACAGCACGAGCAGTACTTC. Protein product: CAISDFVQHEQYF.

V is TRBV5-6 and J is TRBJ2-1; D not certain. Trimming left V 3 bases short and J 4 bases short, with 20 bases between. The CDR3 runs 17 residues. Germline lookup yields CDR1 SGHDT and CDR2 YYEEEE. CDR3: CASSSSTYNYKYNEQFF. CDR3 sequence (DNA): TGTGCCAGCAGCTCATCGACCTATAATTACAAATACAATGAGCAGTTCTTC.

The rearrangement links TRBV11-2 to TRBJ1-2; a weak D match, TRBD1 (6 bases). Germline V lookup: CDR1 SGHAT, CDR2 FQNNGV. V dropped 5 bases and J dropped 8 bases, with 21 bases sitting between them. This CDR3 comprises 15 residues. The CDR3 DNA is TGTGCCAGCAGCCCCCGGGCAGGGGCGGGGGCAGGCTACACCTTC. Residues: CASSPRAGAGAGYTF.

The V gene is TRBV2, the J gene TRBJ2-7; D gene uncertain. The germline V gene encodes CDR1 SNHLY and CDR2 FYNNEI. V lost 1 base and J lost 6, with 10 bases in between. The CDR3 loop spans 13 amino acids. CDR3 loop: CASSEVMDPEQYF. The CDR3 nucleotides read TGTGCCAGCAGTGAAGTCATGGATCCCGAGCAGTACTTC.

On this clone: One base away lies a much larger clone, so this may be a sequencing read error. The chain is built from TRBV28 and TRBJ2-1; possibly TRBD2 for D (5 bases). This CDR3 is built from 12 residues. CDR1 and CDR2 from the germline V gene are MDHEN and SYDVKM. V lost 3 bases and J 9 bases, leaving 9 bases between the germline ends. The CDR3 DNA reads TGTGCCAGCAGTTTTACTAGAAGTGAGCAGTTCTTC. This codes for CASSFTRSEQFF.

The V call is TRBV5-1, the J call TRBJ1-1; D is uncertain. V shed 3 bases and J shed 0 bases, with 9 bases lying between them. The CDR3 length is 14 residues. The germline V gene encodes CDR1 SGHRS and CDR2 YFSETQ. This chain's CDR3 is CASSWDKVNTEAFF. The CDR3 DNA reads TGCGCCAGCAGCTGGGATAAGGTGAACACTGAAGCTTTCTTT.

The CDR3 loop reads CASSLLRAQPQHF. Written as DNA, the CDR3 is TGTGCCAGCAGTTTACTTAGGGCTCAGCCCCAGCATTTT. The chain links TRBV12-3 or TRBV12-4 to TRBJ1-5; D remains ambiguous. The V end was cut by 2 bases, the J end by 6 bases, with 8 bases between. CDR3 length: 13 residues.

The chain recombines TRBV7-9 with TRBJ1-1; no definite D call. The CDR3 extends over 12 amino acids. Germline V gene lookup returns CDR1 SEHNR and CDR2 FQNEAQ (reference sequence). The V end lost 7 bases, the J end lost 0 bases, and 6 bases lay between the germline ends. The CDR3, as DNA: TGTGCCAGCACCCAAATGAACACTGAAGCTTTCTTT. It codes for CASTQMNTEAFF.

The V gene is TRBV7-9, the J gene TRBJ2-2, with 12 positions matching TRBD2. The CDR3 has 17 residues. J gave up 6 bases and V 11 bases, and 16 bases lay outside the gene matches. CDR1 SEHNR and CDR2 FQNEAQ come from the germline V gene (reference sequence). CDR3 coding DNA: TGTGCCCTCTCGACAACTAGCGGGAGGAAGGGGGCCGGGGAGCTGTTTTTT. Its protein product is CALSTTSGRKGAGELFF.

V and J are TRBV7-8 and TRBJ2-7; D call uncertain. V was pared by 5 bases and J by 2 bases, with 10 bases between. In germline, CDR1 is SGHVS, CDR2 FQNEAQ. The CDR3 covers 13 residues. Here the CDR3 reads CASSVDVTYEQYF. DNA for the CDR3: TGTGCCAGCAGCGTGGACGTAACCTACGAGCAGTACTTC.

This clone was seen once. This chain joins TRBV6-1 and TRBJ2-7; 12 positions agree with TRBD1. Germline V gene data show CDR1 as MNHNS and CDR2 as SASEGT. CDR3 length: 16 residues. V was pared by 6 bases and J by 4 bases, with 10 bases of the junction left unmatched. Here the CDR3 DNA reads TGTGCCAGCAGAGAAAATTCGGGACAGGGGGCTTACGAGCAGTACTTC. Its translation is CASRENSGQGAYEQYF.

The V call is TRBV5-1, the J call TRBJ2-5; the D gene is possibly TRBD1 (6 bases). The length of the CDR3 is 15 residues. From germline, CDR1 is SGHRS and CDR2 YFSETQ. Trimming removed 4 bases from V and 1 base from J, with 14 bases in between. DNA of the CDR3: TGCGCCAGCAGCCGGGACGGGACACCCCAAGAGACCCAGTACTTC. As protein: CASSRDGTPQETQYF.

V gene TRBV5-1 combines with J gene TRBJ2-5, with 8 nucleotides matching TRBD2. The length of the CDR3 is 15 residues. Germline values: CDR1 SGHRS, CDR2 YFSETQ. V lost 0 bases and J lost 4; bases outside the gene matches: 5. The CDR3 protein is CASSLGASGRETQYF. CDR3 nucleotides: TGCGCCAGCAGCTTGGGGGCTAGCGGGCGAGAGACCCAGTACTTC.

CDR3 region: CATARGTGATDTQYF. For the CDR3, the DNA is TGTGCCACCGCTCGAGGGACAGGGGCGACGGATACGCAGTATTTT. This chain joins TRBV28 and TRBJ2-3; 10 nucleotides line up with TRBD1. Germline CDR1 MDHEN, CDR2 SYDVKM. The CDR3 sequence is 15 residues long. V lost 10 bases, J lost 6 bases, and 13 bases stayed unmatched.

The chain has TRBV5-1 and TRBJ2-7; 9 nucleotides match TRBD2. Germline loops: CDR1 SGHRS, CDR2 YFSETQ. V trimming: 4 bases; J trimming: 2 bases; junction bases outside the gene matches: 7. There are 15 residues in the CDR3. The CDR3 sequence is CASSGRLAATYEQYF. As DNA, the CDR3 is TGCGCCAGCAGCGGTAGACTAGCGGCCACCTACGAGCAGTACTTC.

On this clone itself: Within the sample, other DNA sequences also encode this same CDR3. The chain has TRBV6-2 or TRBV6-3 and TRBJ2-7; D is unresolved. Trimming took off 2 bases at V and 4 bases at J, with 3 bases between the two ends. Germline V gives CDR1 MNHEY, CDR2 SVGEGT. The CDR3 consists of 11 residues. Here the CDR3 DNA reads TGTGCCAGCAGTTACACTTACGAGCAGTACTTC. It yields the protein CASSYTYEQYF.

CDR3 DNA sequence: TGTGCCTGGTCGGGACCCGGAGGTTATAGCAATCAGCCCCAGCATTTT. Translation gives CAWSGPGGYSNQPQHF. V and J are TRBV30 and TRBJ1-5; D may be TRBD1 (5 bases). The V end lost 5 bases, the J end lost 0 bases, and 17 bases lay between the germline ends. The CDR3 runs to 16 residues. CDR1 and CDR2 (germline): GTSNPN, SVGIG (reference sequence).

The rearrangement uses TRBV7-2 and TRBJ2-1, with 7 bases fitting TRBD2. Germline lookup yields CDR1 SGHTA and CDR2 FQGNSA. Unmatched junction bases numbered 16, after V lost 7 bases and J lost 7 bases. This CDR3 has 16 residues. The CDR3 reads CASTPSLRELTNEQFF. The CDR3 DNA reads as TGTGCCAGCACCCCTAGTTTGCGGGAGTTAACGAATGAGCAGTTCTTC.

This clone was found once. This chain uses TRBV30 with TRBJ1-3; D is unclear. V was cut by 1 base and J by 0 bases, with 7 bases left in between. The germline CDR1 and CDR2 sequences are GTSNPN and SVGIG (reference sequence). The CDR3 consists of 14 residues. In nucleotides, the CDR3 is TGTGCCTGGAGTGACAGTCGCTCTGGAAACACCATATATTTT. Translating it yields CAWSDSRSGNTIYF.

This rearrangement joins TRBV30 to TRBJ1-1; D might be TRBD1 (5 bases). The CDR3 loop spans 13 amino acids. Germline values: CDR1 GTSNPN, CDR2 SVGIG (reference sequence). The V and J ends lost 0 bases and 7 bases respectively, with 12 bases between them. CDR3 amino acids: CAWSVTPGGEAFF. The CDR3 nucleotides are TGTGCCTGGAGTGTAACCCCTGGGGGTGAAGCTTTCTTT.

This chain uses TRBV11-2 with TRBJ2-3, with 9 bases matching TRBD2. Germline V CDR1 and CDR2: SGHAT, FQNNGV. Trimming at V came to 3 bases and at J to 5 bases, leaving 6 bases not matched to a gene. The CDR3 consists of 15 residues. CDR3 nucleotide sequence: TGTGCCAGCAGCTTTAGCGGGAGAAGGGAAGATACGCAGTATTTT. It translates to CASSFSGRREDTQYF.

The chain combines TRBV28 with TRBJ2-1, with D possibly TRBD2 on 6 matching bases. Germline-derived CDR1 and CDR2 are MDHEN and SYDVKM. The CDR3 extends over 13 amino acids. V gave up 7 bases and J gave up 3 bases, with 10 bases separating them. Written as DNA, the CDR3 is TGTGCCAGCACTGCGGGACTCTACAATGAGCAGTTCTTC. Translation gives CASTAGLYNEQFF.

The chain employs TRBV11-2 and TRBJ2-3, with D tentatively TRBD1 or TRBD2 (7 bases each). Germline CDR1 and CDR2: SGHAT and FQNNGV. The CDR3 covers 17 residues. The germline V and J ends were trimmed by 5 bases and 2 bases, with 20 bases remaining between them. Here the CDR3 reads CASSPGARGGYTDTQYF. Here the CDR3 DNA reads TGTGCCAGCAGCCCCGGGGCCAGGGGGGGATACACAGATACGCAGTATTTT.

The V call is TRBV3-1 (or the pseudogene TRBV3-2), the J call TRBJ2-7; perhaps TRBD1 as D (6 bases). V was cut by 4 bases and J by 3 bases, with 13 bases left in between. Per germline, CDR1 LGHDT and CDR2 YNNKEL (reference sequence). This CDR3 region has 14 residues. CDR3 DNA: TGTGCCAGCAGCCCTCCGGGACACATCTACGAGCAGTACTTC. Protein: CASSPPGHIYEQYF.

The chain links TRBV30 to TRBJ1-3; D is undetermined. The CDR3 is made up of 15 amino acids. The germline V and J ends were trimmed by 3 bases and 0 bases, with 12 bases remaining between them. The V gene's germline CDR1 is GTSNPN and CDR2 SVGIG (reference sequence). CDR3 DNA sequence: TGTGCCTGGAGCTTAGGACGGTTCTCTGGAAACACCATATATTTT. This translates into CAWSLGRFSGNTIYF.